The text below deals with one T cell receptor (beta chain). The antigen is undetermined. Germline V gene lookup returns CDR1 SGHNT and CDR2 YENEEA. The V end lost 6 bases, the J end lost 0 bases, and 12 bases lay between the germline ends. The CDR3 extends over 14 amino acids. Time point denoted: pretreatment peripheral blood. Patient disease was locally advanced or metastatic urothelial carcinoma. This sample was included in a study of PD-L1 blockade in urothelial cancer. Study-level results: When pretreatment blood TCR clonality was below the median, it predicted better survival.

Using immunoSEQ multiplex PCR, the repertoire was profiled, and TCRdb retains in-frame clones only, with some absent. The sample lists some 66,000 clones; 70% to 90% were seen once. This sample comprised PBMCs, obtained around atezolizumab (anti-PD-L1) treatment. This sequence was found in a man aged 60 to 69 with urothelial cancer. The V and J genes are TRBV11-3 and TRBJ2-7; D is possibly TRBD1 (6 bases). The CDR3 is CASSWTATSYEQYF. In nucleotides, the CDR3 is TGTGCCAGCAGTTGGACAGCCACCTCCTACGAGCAGTACTTC.